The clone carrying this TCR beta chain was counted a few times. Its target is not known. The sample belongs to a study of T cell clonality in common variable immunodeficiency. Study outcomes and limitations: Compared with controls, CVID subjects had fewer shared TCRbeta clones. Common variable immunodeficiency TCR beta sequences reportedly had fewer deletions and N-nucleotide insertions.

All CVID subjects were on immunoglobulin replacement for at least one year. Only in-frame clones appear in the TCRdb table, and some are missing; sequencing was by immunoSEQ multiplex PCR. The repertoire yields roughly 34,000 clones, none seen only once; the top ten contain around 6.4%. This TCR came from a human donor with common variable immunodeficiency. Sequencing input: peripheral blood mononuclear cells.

The covered CDR3 bases are TGTGCCTGGAAGGGGGACCAAGAGACC. Translation: CAWKGDQET. The full CDR3 reads CAWKGDQETQYF. The chain is built from TRBV30 and TRBJ2-5; weak D call: TRBD1 (6 bases). The observed sequence ends 3 residues before the CDR3 terminus, with the missing tail filled in from the germline J gene. V lost 4 bases, J lost 0 bases, and 6 bases lay in between. The CDR3 totals 12 residues. Germline CDR1 GTSNPN, CDR2 SVGIG (reference sequence).